The 24 T cell receptor beta chains below all came from one sample that was sequenced in a study of T cell clonotyping in hematopoietic cell transplantation. Measured with immunoSEQ multiplex PCR; TCRdb has only the in-frame clones, and not every one. The sample records nearly 70,000 clones, around 94% being singletons. What was sequenced was peripheral blood mononuclear cells. The receptor source for this set is a man over 45 in good health. Some clones in this sample may be carry-over from other donors' samples.

V is TRBV29-1 and J is TRBJ2-7; D ambiguous. Germline V gene sequence: CDR1 SQVTM, CDR2 ANQGSEA. There are 11 residues in the CDR3. The V and J ends lost 1 base and 2 bases respectively, with 3 bases between them. The CDR3, as DNA: TGCAGCGTTGAAGGGGCCTACGAGCAGTACTTC. Translating gives CSVEGAYEQYF.

The chain combines TRBV6-5 with TRBJ1-1; D is ambiguous. Deletions cut 6 bases from V and 0 bases from J, with 5 bases between. In germline, CDR1 is MNHEY, CDR2 SVGAGI. The CDR3 has 12 residues. The CDR3, as DNA: TGTGCCAGCAGGAATATGAACACTGAAGCTTTCTTT. This sequence encodes CASRNMNTEAFF.

The chain combines TRBV19 with TRBJ1-4, with D perhaps matching TRBD1 (5 bases). This CDR3 is built from 16 residues. The V and J ends lost 6 bases and 5 bases respectively, with 19 bases between them. Per germline, CDR1 LNHDA and CDR2 SQIVND (reference sequence). Written as DNA, the CDR3 is TGTGCCAGTAGCCACACAGGTCCGCGGCAGAATGAAAAACTGTTTTTT. This gives the protein CASSHTGPRQNEKLFF. Combining the CDR3 with reference TRBV19 and TRBJ1-4 gives the whole variable domain DGGITQSPKYLFRKEGQNVTLSCEQNLNHDAMYWYRQDPGQGLRLIYYSQIVNDFQKGDIAEGYSVSREKKESFPLTVTSAQKNPTAFYLCASSHTGPRQNEKLFFGSGTQLSVL.

J is TRBJ2-1 and V is TRBV7-6, with unresolved D. Germline assignment: CDR1 SGHVS and CDR2 FNYEAQ. This CDR3 is 15 amino acids long. Deletions cut 1 base from V and 0 bases from J, with 7 bases between. CDR3 sequence: CASSLDKISYNEQFF. The CDR3 nucleotides are TGTGCCAGCAGCTTAGACAAAATCTCCTACAATGAGCAGTTCTTC.

The V call is TRBV13, the J call TRBJ1-1; perhaps TRBD1 as D (6 bases). V shed 4 bases and J shed 1 base, with 16 bases lying between them. Germline CDR1 reads PRHDT; CDR2 reads FYEKMQ (reference sequence). The CDR3 consists of 16 residues. The CDR3 sequence: CASSSRGSGKNTEAFF. CDR3 coding DNA: TGTGCCAGCAGCTCCAGGGGATCAGGAAAGAACACTGAAGCTTTCTTT.

The V call is TRBV7-7, the J call TRBJ2-7, with 9 bases identical to TRBD1. The germline CDR1 and CDR2 sequences are SSHAT and FNYEAQ (reference sequence). The CDR3 has 14 amino acids. The V and J ends lost 5 bases and 3 bases, in that order; junction bases with no gene match: 5. The CDR3 DNA sequence: TGTGCCAGCAGCCCCGGGACAGGGCGCTACGAGCAGTACTTC. Protein product: CASSPGTGRYEQYF.

The chain links TRBV19 to TRBJ1-1; 7 bases fit TRBD1. This CDR3 has 13 residues. Germline CDR1 is LNHDA and CDR2 is SQIVND (reference sequence). Unmatched junction bases numbered 7, after V lost 7 bases and J lost 5 bases. DNA for the CDR3: TGTGCCAGTACCGACAGGGTAAGGACTGAAGCTTTCTTT. Translation: CASTDRVRTEAFF.

The chain combines TRBV6-5 with TRBJ2-1; 11 bases align to TRBD2. Germline lookup yields CDR1 MNHEY and CDR2 SVGAGI. The CDR3 contains 15 residues. J gave up 6 bases and V 9 bases, and 10 bases lay outside the gene matches. In DNA, the CDR3 is TGTGCCAGTAGGCCTCTCGGACTAGCGGGCAATGAGCAGTTCTTC. This codes for CASRPLGLAGNEQFF.

The gene calls are TRBV30 and TRBJ2-1; no reliable D call. Germline CDR1 is GTSNPN and CDR2 is SVGIG (reference sequence). The CDR3 sequence is 11 residues long. The ends were cut back, 0 bases at V and 6 bases at J, with 3 bases in the middle. In DNA, the CDR3 is TGTGCCTGGAGTGTAGGCAATGAGCAGTTCTTC. This gives the protein CAWSVGNEQFF. The full variable domain, in which reference TRBV30 and TRBJ2-1 provide the parts outside the CDR3, is SQTIHQWPATLVQPVGSPLSLECTVEGTSNPNLYWYRQAAGRGLQLLFYSVGIGQISSEVPQNLSASRPQDRQFILSSKKLLLSDSGFYLCAWSVGNEQFFGPGTRLTVL.

V usage is TRBV25-1 and J usage is TRBJ2-7, with 12 bases matching TRBD2. The CDR3 is made up of 15 amino acids. CDR1 and CDR2 (germline): MGHDK, SYGVNS. J lost 2 bases, V lost 2 bases, and 1 base had no gene match. CDR3 sequence: CASSEGLAGTYEQYF. The CDR3 DNA reads TGTGCCAGCAGTGAAGGACTAGCGGGGACCTACGAGCAGTACTTC.

This clone was counted once. The chain couples TRBV5-4 to TRBJ2-7; perhaps TRBD1 as D (5 bases). Trimming shortened V by 1 base and J by 2 bases, and 10 bases separated the two germline ends. The CDR3 is 14 residues long. CDR1 SGHNT and CDR2 YYREEE come from the germline V gene (reference sequence). CDR3: CASSLRGSAYEQYF. The CDR3 nucleotides read TGTGCCAGCAGCTTGAGGGGCAGCGCCTACGAGCAGTACTTC. The complete variable domain, with remaining parts taken from reference TRBV5-4 and TRBJ2-7, reads ETGVTQSPTHLIKTRGQQVTLRCSSQSGHNTVSWYQQALGQGPQFIFQYYREEENGRGNFPPRFSGLQFPNYSSELNVNALELDDSALYLCASSLRGSAYEQYFGPGTRLTVT.

V is TRBV7-3 and J is TRBJ2-6, with TRBD2 identical over 7 bases. The CDR3 runs 17 residues. V trimming: 2 bases; J trimming: 0 bases; junction bases outside the gene matches: 4. CDR1 SGHTA and CDR2 FQGTGA come from the germline V gene. The CDR3 here is CASSLLGGSSGANVLTF. CDR3 nucleotide sequence: TGTGCCAGCAGCTTACTTGGCGGGAGCTCTGGGGCCAACGTCCTGACTTTC.

The chain recombines TRBV28 with TRBJ2-7; 8 bases are a match to TRBD2. V lost 6 bases to trimming and J lost 5 bases; unmatched junction nucleotides: 12. The CDR3 runs to 15 residues. CDR1 is MDHEN and CDR2 is SYDVKM in the germline V gene. Here the CDR3 reads CASSRSGGRSDEQYF. Written as DNA, the CDR3 is TGTGCCAGCAGCAGGTCGGGAGGGAGGTCGGACGAGCAGTACTTC.

This chain links TRBV7-9 with TRBJ1-2; the D is unclear. CDR1 and CDR2 from the germline V gene are SEHNR and FQNEAQ (reference sequence). The ends were cut back, 1 base at V and 6 bases at J, with 3 bases in the middle. This CDR3 region has 11 residues. As DNA, the CDR3 is TGTGCCAGCAGCTTAGGTAATGGCTACACCTTC. It is translated as CASSLGNGYTF.

CDR3 residues: CASSQESRTGEAFF. DNA for the CDR3: TGTGCCAGCAGCCAAGAAAGTCGGACAGGTGAAGCTTTCTTT. This sequence joins TRBV4-2 and TRBJ1-1, with 7 bases that match TRBD1. Looked up from germline, CDR1 is LGHNA and CDR2 is YNFKEQ. V trimming: 0 bases; J trimming: 7 bases; junction bases outside the gene matches: 5. CDR3 length: 14 residues.

The V gene is TRBV6-5, the J gene TRBJ2-3; D not resolved. With 6 bases removed from V and 4 bases from J, the gap between germline ends came to 8 bases. Germline V CDR1 and CDR2: MNHEY, SVGAGI. The CDR3 has 12 residues. CDR3 sequence: CASRSTPDTQYF. CDR3 nucleotides: TGTGCCAGCAGGTCCACCCCAGATACGCAGTATTTT.

The chain links TRBV5-1 to TRBJ2-3; D not resolved. The CDR3 runs to 16 residues. CDR1 is SGHRS and CDR2 is YFSETQ in the germline V gene. Trimming removed 4 bases at V and 2 bases at J, with 17 bases between. CDR3 region: CASSVGDTKFTDTQYF. CDR3 sequence (DNA): TGCGCCAGCAGCGTCGGAGACACCAAATTCACAGATACGCAGTATTTT.

In the case of this clone: At one end, the junction sequence differs from germline, possibly due to a read error. The sample carries other DNA sequences with the same CDR3. V gene TRBV7-8 combines with J gene TRBJ1-1, with D tentatively TRBD1 (6 bases). Looked up from germline, CDR1 is SGHVS and CDR2 is FQNEAQ. The CDR3 has 15 amino acids. For the CDR3, the DNA is TGTGCCAGCAAACCGACCGGGACACCGAACACTGAAGCTTTCTTC. It translates to CASKPTGTPNTEAFF.

The chain couples TRBV19 to TRBJ1-5; D gene unclear. Per germline, CDR1 LNHDA and CDR2 SQIVND (reference sequence). Between the trimmed V and J ends, which lost 3 bases and 0 bases, there was a span of 9 bases. The CDR3 extends over 15 amino acids. CDR3 sequence reads: CASSIGPYSNQPQHF. The CDR3 DNA sequence: TGTGCCAGTAGTATTGGCCCCTATAGCAATCAGCCCCAGCATTTT.

CDR3 protein: CASSLKAKGEKLFF. The CDR3 region has the DNA TGTGCCAGCAGTTTAAAAGCTAAAGGCGAAAAACTGTTTTTT. This chain connects TRBV6-5 to TRBJ1-4, with D unclear. CDR3 length equals 14 residues. Germline CDR1 MNHEY, CDR2 SVGAGI. Trimming shortened V by 4 bases and J by 8 bases, and 14 bases separated the two germline ends.

The chain uses TRBV9 and TRBJ1-2, with a weak D call TRBD1 (5 bases). CDR1 and CDR2 from the germline V gene are SGDLS and YYNGEE. The V and J ends lost 3 bases and 8 bases respectively, with 20 bases between them. The CDR3 has 15 amino acids. The DNA for the CDR3 is TGTGCCAGCAGCGCAGTGGGGGAAGTCGGCGGGGGCTACACCTTC. The encoded protein is CASSAVGEVGGGYTF. Full variable domain (remainder filled in from reference TRBV9 and TRBJ1-2): DSGVTQTPKHLITATGQRVTLRCSPRSGDLSVYWYQQSLDQGLQFLIQYYNGEERAKGNILERFSAQQFPDLHSELNLSSLELGDSALYFCASSAVGEVGGGYTFGSGTRLTVV.

The chain couples TRBV28 to TRBJ2-6; D remains unclear. The germline CDR1 and CDR2 sequences are MDHEN and SYDVKM. V lost 6 bases and J lost 4, with 10 bases in between. The CDR3 has 14 amino acids. The CDR3 is CASSSSAGANVLTF. CDR3 DNA sequence: TGTGCCAGCAGCTCCTCGGCCGGGGCCAACGTCCTGACTTTC.

Details on this clone: At one end the junction does not follow the germline gene, possibly because of a read error. The V and J genes are TRBV7-7 and TRBJ1-4, with D possibly being TRBD1 (6 bases). The germline V gene has CDR1 SSHAT and CDR2 FNYEAQ (reference sequence). The CDR3 runs to 15 residues. CDR3 region: CASSPTGGNYEKLFF. The CDR3 nucleotides read TGTGCTAGCAGCCCCACGGGGGGCAACTATGAAAAACTGTTTTTT. The full variable domain, with the rest looked up from reference TRBV7-7 and TRBJ1-4, is GAGVSQSPRYKVTKRGQDVTLRCDPISSHATLYWYQQALGQGPEFLTYFNYEAQPDKSGLPSDRFSAERPEGSISTLTIQRTEQRDSAMYRCASSPTGGNYEKLFFGSGTQLSVL.

This rearrangement joins TRBV30 to TRBJ1-1; D is uncertain. The CDR3 runs 12 residues. Germline V CDR1 and CDR2: GTSNPN, SVGIG (reference sequence). Trimming shortened V by 0 bases and J by 2 bases, and 4 bases separated the two germline ends. The CDR3 loop reads CAWSVSNTEAFF. The DNA for the CDR3 is TGTGCCTGGAGTGTAAGCAACACTGAAGCTTTCTTT.